These 2 T cell receptor beta chains were all obtained from the same sample, sequenced in a study of shared clonotypes between healthy human individuals. The protocol was immunoSEQ multiplex PCR, while the TCRdb copy is restricted to in-frame clones and leaves out a portion. Seen here are about 560,000 clones, roughly 72% observed once, and the top ten hold 12%. Sequencing was done on a sample of PBMCs. The receptors were sampled from a woman in her forties in good health. Some clones in this sample may be carry-over from other donors' samples.

The V call is TRBV7-8, the J call TRBJ2-1; 12 bases align to TRBD2. Germline V gene data show CDR1 as SGHVS and CDR2 as FQNEAQ. V gave up 4 bases and J gave up 3 bases; unmatched junction bases: 1. CDR3 length: 15 residues. This chain's CDR3 is CASSSGLAGYNEQFF. The CDR3 nucleotides read TGTGCCAGCAGCTCGGGACTAGCGGGCTACAATGAGCAGTTCTTC.

This chain uses TRBV30 with TRBJ1-6; D is undetermined. The germline V gene has CDR1 GTSNPN and CDR2 SVGIG (reference sequence). This CDR3 is 12 amino acids long. Trimming took 5 bases from V and 7 from J, leaving 9 bases between them. The CDR3 DNA is TGTGCCTGGGGACGGATAAATTCACCCCTCCACTTT. This sequence encodes CAWGRINSPLHF.